There are a few counts of the clone carrying this TCR beta chain. Its target is unknown. This CDR3 region has 15 residues. V gave up 6 bases and J gave up 4 bases; unmatched junction bases: 8. Germline loops: CDR1 MNHNS, CDR2 SASEGT. These data are taken from a study of OX40 agonist ivuxolimab in advanced cancers. TCRdb keeps only in-frame clones here, not all; method: immunoSEQ multiplex PCR. The data contain some 82,000 clones, approximately 86% of them singletons. General study results and limits: Researchers did not determine the expanded peripheral T cells' antigen specificity. On average, CD8+ T cells had more expanded clones than CD4+.

Source: CD4+ or CD8+ T cells sorted from blood, taken in a trial of the OX40 agonist ivuxolimab. The V call is TRBV6-1, the J call TRBJ2-3; 9 nucleotides line up with TRBD1. This receptor was obtained from an adult with an advanced solid tumor such as melanoma, head and neck, liver or kidney cancer. CDR3 sequence: CASRSGTGLADTQYF. Here the CDR3 DNA reads TGTGCCAGCAGGTCCGGGACAGGGTTAGCAGATACGCAGTATTTT.